Listed here is a single T cell receptor beta chain. As yet, its antigen is unknown. This record belongs to a study of cytomegalovirus exposure and HLA in healthy donors. General study results and limits: For most TCR sequences rarity was the rule, although some public TCRs occurred in many donors. TCR beta V segments were, for the most part, productive about 87% or about 30% of the time in an earlier analysis.

Primers included in the PCR were 60 Vbeta and 13 Jbeta primers. The table came from immunoSEQ multiplex PCR; TCRdb's copy has only in-frame clones and leaves some out. The table records approximately 70,000 clones, roughly 75% of them present only once. Sequences were obtained from PBMCs. This TCR came from a man in his 60s in good health and CMV-seropositive.

This CDR3 is CASSVGTDEQYF. CDR3 bases: TGTGCCAGCAGTGTCGGTACGGACGAGCAGTACTTC. This chain links TRBV6-1 with TRBJ2-7; D call uncertain. Germline CDR1 MNHNS, CDR2 SASEGT. CDR3 length: 12 residues. V was pared by 4 bases and J by 5 bases, with 9 bases between.